The present TCR beta chain was sequenced within a study of T cell repertoires in cytomegalovirus infection (dated by TCRdb to the late 2010s). About the investigation overall: Peptide stimulations targeted recently identified HLA-C-restricted CMV epitopes, whose presentation resists viral immunomodulation, together with well-studied HLA-B-restricted epitopes. The HLA type of each donor mattered for the analysis, because public TCR beta signatures pointed to carriage of CMV infection along with the matching HLA type.

The CDR3 spans 14 residues, from the cysteine through the phenylalanine. The read is trimmed to its CDR3 DNA, 42 bases read in frame from base 1. Trimming accounts for 5 bases at V and 5 bases at J, while the number of junction bases matched to no gene is 11. The germline V gene supplies CDR1 SQVTM and CDR2 ANQGSEA. The sample's treatment or condition label, in plain terms: in vitro stimulation with specific CMV peptide epitopes to enrich CMV-specific T cells. These reads were obtained on an Illumina HiSeq 1500. TCRdb redid the processing of the public reads, applying fastp at Q25 and MiXCR, and retained in-frame beta chains. CDR3 protein duplicates are merged, each entry listing the most common genes and DNA. Here the sample has about 700,000 distinct CDR3 sequences; about 30% occur a single time. Of the sample, around a sixth falls within the top ten clones. Overall study outcomes, separate from this receptor: In the ex vivo response, HLA-C-restricted CMV-specific TCR beta clonotypes were dominant, and in two of eight donors the single most frequent clonotype came from this HLA-C-restricted group. Carriers of CMV infection plus the relevant HLA type were discriminated by the cumulative frequency of public TCR beta family members in the study cohort and in an independent approximately 400-donor cohort.

Comment on this clonotype: Its antigen specificity is not known. One base away there is no much larger clone; base qualities are not given.

The clonotype was recovered from a human donor in good health (CMV status not recorded). Some clones in this sample may be carry-over from other donors' samples. Here the chain combines TRBV29-1 and TRBJ1-2; 7 junctional bases match TRBD1. Source: cultured PBMCs, taken from culture after CMV antigen stimulation. The CDR3 here reads CSVYWTGMQYGYTF. The nucleotide sequence reads TGCAGCGTTTACTGGACAGGAATGCAATATGGCTACACCTTC.